The present T cell receptor (beta chain) was sequenced within a study of blood T cell repertoires in COVID-19. Produced via immunoSEQ multiplex PCR; TCRdb's table is partial and in-frame only. Of 350,000 to 500,000 clones in the sample, about 87% were seen once. Those enrolled in Seattle joined during active infection and were followed longitudinally afterward. Looked up from germline, CDR1 is SGHNT and CDR2 is YYREEE (reference sequence). CDR3 length: 16 amino acids. Between the trimmed V and J ends, which lost 3 bases and 2 bases, there was a span of 16 bases. The material sequenced was peripheral blood. The clonotype comes from a man aged 18 to 35 with COVID-19, enrolled during active disease. The gene calls are TRBV5-4 and TRBJ2-3; TRBD2 is a possible D gene (6 bases). CDR3 nucleotide sequence: TGTGCCAGCAGCTCCGGGACTGGGAAATTCACAGATACGCAGTATTTT. The encoded protein is CASSSGTGKFTDTQYF.